What follows is one TCR beta chain and its context. Its target is unknown. TCRdb reprocessed the 5' RACE reads, with one entry per CDR3 protein and no DNA. This sample's table reports 70,000 to 95,000 distinct CDR3 sequences. Per germline, CDR1 LNHDA and CDR2 SQIVND (reference sequence). This CDR3 spans 15 amino acids. The data are from a study of monozygotic twins with inflammatory bowel disease. Study outcomes and limitations: Limited statistical power may explain no repertoire similarity difference between concordant and discordant twins. Patient repertoires may carry noise from differing immunosuppressive treatments. Compared with healthy twins, IBD patients shared fewer clonotypes with others, especially with disease activity.

The V and J genes are TRBV19 and TRBJ1-2; TCRdb outputs TRBD1, but without DNA this stays unchecked. The receptor comes from a human donor with ulcerative colitis or Crohn's disease, or a healthy co-twin of an affected twin (not recorded which). The specimen sequenced was blood. CDR3 region: CASSIRPGENYGYTF.